This T cell receptor (beta chain) was captured by sequencing in a study of T-cell reconstitution after alpha-beta-depleted transplantation in children. The study's findings and limits: Surviving thymic progenitors and recipient T cells were the source of high TCRbeta diversity at day 60 in some patients. Where alpha-beta T cells came from about two months after transplant was reportedly several hundred expanded graft clones.

Notes on this clonotype: Its matching antigen is unknown.

Preparation of the TCRbeta library was carried out with unique molecular identifiers. TCRdb reprocessed the PCR reads with MiXCR, giving one entry per CDR3 protein. The data contain roughly 570,000 distinct CDR3 sequences, 25% to 30% of them singletons. CDR3 size: 15 residues. CDR1 and CDR2 (germline): SQVTM, ANQGSEA. V lost 6 bases and J lost 1; bases outside the gene matches: 9. The input for sequencing was PBMCs, taken before TCRalphabeta/CD19-depleted stem cell transplant. The chain has TRBV29-1 and TRBJ2-5; TRBD1 agrees at 9 bases. This sequence originates from a boy in the first two years of life with Wiskott-Aldrich syndrome, due to receive a stem cell transplant. The CDR3 DNA follows: TGCAGCGTCCTCAGAGGGACAGGGCTCCAAGAGACCCAGTACTTC. This translates into CSVLRGTGLQETQYF.